This T cell receptor beta chain comes out of a study of blood T cell repertoires in COVID-19. Study at large: Specimens from acute and convalescent COVID-19 originated in the United States, Italy and Spain. T cells, B-cell-depleted T cells, or PBMCs provided the cDNA or gDNA that served as material.

CDR3 length: 10 amino acids. In germline, CDR1 is DFQATT, CDR2 SNEGSKA (reference sequence). The ends were cut back, 3 bases at V and 7 bases at J, with 4 bases in the middle. The data were produced by immunoSEQ multiplex PCR, yet TCRdb's version contains in-frame clones alone and is incomplete. In the table there are fewer than 250,000 clones, 70% to 90% of which are singletons. Sample: peripheral blood. The chain combines TRBV20-1 with TRBJ2-1; the D is unclear. This TCR was sampled from a man aged 45-65 years with acute or convalescent COVID-19. The CDR3 DNA sequence: TGCAGTGCTAGGCGGAATGAGCAGTTCTTC. Protein product: CSARRNEQFF.